The present entry profiles one T cell receptor beta chain with its context. Its specificity is not known. This sample was taken from a study of T cells in Graves' hyperthyroidism and ophthalmopathy. Overall study results and limits: Patients with ophthalmopathy were separated from those with stable hyperthyroidism by a 13 V-J model.

RNA transcripts gave rise to amplified TCR beta CDR3 regions. First-round RT-PCR of the TCR CDR3 relied on the HTBI primer set. A single record per CDR3 protein comes from TCRdb applying MiXCR to the multiplex PCR reads. The sample lists 650,000 to 800,000 distinct CDR3 sequences, roughly 46% occurring once. V lost 5 bases, J lost 1 base, and 14 bases lay in between. The CDR3 runs to 15 residues. Germline lookup yields CDR1 LNHDA and CDR2 SQIVND (reference sequence). This clonotype originated in an adult man with Graves' disease, either hyperthyroidism or ophthalmopathy (not recorded which). Sequencing input: peripheral blood or thyroid tissue (not recorded which). The chain joins TRBV19 to TRBJ1-1; no firm D call. The CDR3 DNA is TGTGCCAGTAGTCTAACCTTGGACCGGAACACTGAAGCTTTCTTT. Protein sequence: CASSLTLDRNTEAFF.